Shown below are 22 T cell receptor beta chains from a single sample sequenced in a study of shared clonotypes between healthy human individuals. The repertoire was sequenced with immunoSEQ multiplex PCR; TCRdb's copy has only in-frame clones and lacks some. The profile shows about 1 million clones, about 74% of them singletons. Sequencing was performed on memory CD4+ T cells sorted from blood. Subset: CD45RA-negative fraction. The receptors originated from a man between 18 and 29 years old in good health.

The sample holds one count of this clone. This rearrangement joins TRBV5-1 to TRBJ2-1, with 7 bases that match TRBD2. Trimming cost V 0 bases and J 12 bases; bases outside gene matches: 6. The germline gives CDR1 SGHRS, CDR2 YFSETQ. This CDR3 contains 13 residues. For the CDR3, the DNA is TGCGCCAGCAGCTTGGGCCCGGGAGGAGGGCAGTTCTTC. Its translation: CASSLGPGGGQFF.

This chain uses TRBV6-6 with TRBJ1-6; no clear D. This CDR3 has 14 residues. Germline V gene lookup returns CDR1 MNHNY and CDR2 SVGAGI (reference sequence). The V and J ends lost 1 base and 4 bases respectively, with 5 bases between them. CDR3 sequence: CASSYLEYNSPLHF. CDR3 DNA sequence: TGTGCCAGCAGTTACTTGGAATATAATTCACCCCTCCACTTT.

CDR3 loop: CASSQGAGETQYF. CDR3 in DNA: TGTGCCAGTAGTCAGGGGGCGGGAGAGACCCAGTACTTC. The chain uses TRBV19 and TRBJ2-5; 8 bases line up with TRBD1. Germline V gene data show CDR1 as LNHDA and CDR2 as SQIVND (reference sequence). The CDR3 consists of 13 residues. The J segment lost 4 bases and the V segment lost 5 bases, leaving 3 bases of the junction unmatched.

This clone has more than one count but fewer than ten. The rearrangement links TRBV27 to TRBJ1-2; no clear D gene. This CDR3 comprises 12 residues. Germline V gives CDR1 MNHEY, CDR2 SMNVEV (reference sequence). Trimming left V 4 bases short and J 12 bases short, with 15 bases between. The CDR3 loop is CASSSPGVADTF. The CDR3 nucleotides read TGTGCCAGCAGTTCCCCAGGAGTGGCAGACACCTTC.

A single count supports this clone. The CDR3 loop reads CASETVLAATGYGYTF. The CDR3 DNA is TGTGCCAGCGAGACAGTCCTTGCGGCGACCGGCTATGGCTACACCTTC. The chain couples TRBV28 to TRBJ1-2, with D maybe TRBD1 (5 bases). The germline gives CDR1 MDHEN, CDR2 SYDVKM. Trimming cost V 8 bases and J 4 bases, with 23 bases left between them. The length of the CDR3 is 16 residues.

The chain combines TRBV18 with TRBJ1-2; D unclear. The V gene's germline CDR1 is KGHSH and CDR2 LQKENI. V was cut by 2 bases and J by 5 bases, with 15 bases left in between. The CDR3 has 15 amino acids. The CDR3 nucleotides are TGTGCCAGCTCACCAACGAATCTGGGGAATTATGGCTACACCTTC. Translation: CASSPTNLGNYGYTF.

J is TRBJ2-7 and V is TRBV5-1; the D gene could be TRBD1 or TRBD2 (5 bases each). CDR1 is SGHRS, CDR2 YFSETQ, per germline. Trimming removed 4 bases from V and 6 bases from J, with 14 bases in between. This CDR3 comprises 13 residues. CDR3 bases: TGCGCCAGCAGCCTATTAACGGGGCTCGAGCAGTACTTC. Protein sequence: CASSLLTGLEQYF.

V is TRBV4-3 and J is TRBJ1-2; TRBD1 agrees at 7 bases. V lost 0 bases and J lost 5; bases outside the gene matches: 6. The CDR3 spans 15 residues. In germline, CDR1 is LGHNA, CDR2 YSLEER. CDR3 coding DNA: TGCGCCAGCAGCCAAGACGTAGGGGGCGCGTATGGCTACACCTTC. Residues: CASSQDVGGAYGYTF.

There are a few counts of this clone. The chain couples TRBV5-1 to TRBJ1-2; no firm D call. The CDR3 is 12 amino acids. V lost 7 bases and J 3 bases, leaving 10 bases between the germline ends. Germline V lookup: CDR1 SGHRS, CDR2 YFSETQ. The CDR3 here is CASREGYYGYTF. In nucleotides, the CDR3 is TGCGCCAGCCGCGAAGGTTACTATGGCTACACCTTC.

For the CDR3, the DNA is TGTGCCAGCAGCTCCGACAAGAGCTCCTACAATGAGCAGTTCTTC. This codes for CASSSDKSSYNEQFF. This chain connects TRBV7-2 to TRBJ2-1; D remains unclear. The V gene lost 4 bases and the J gene lost 0 bases, with 10 bases spanning the gap. The CDR3 spans 15 residues. Per the germline V gene, CDR1 is SGHTA and CDR2 is FQGNSA. Based on the CDR3 plus reference TRBV7-2 and TRBJ2-1, the full variable domain is GAGVSQSPSNKVTEKGKDVELRCDPISGHTALYWYRQSLGQGLEFLIYFQGNSAPDKSGLPSDRFSAERTGGSVSTLTIQRTQQEDSAVYLCASSSDKSSYNEQFFGPGTRLTVL.

This clone was observed once. The chain uses TRBV7-9 and TRBJ1-1, with D possibly TRBD1 on 5 matching bases. Looked up from germline, CDR1 is SEHNR and CDR2 is FQNEAQ (reference sequence). Trimming took 5 bases from V and 1 from J, leaving 17 bases between them. The CDR3 is 16 residues long. The CDR3 DNA is TGTGCCAGCAGCCCCTACAACTCGGGGCGGAACACTGAAGCTTTCTTT. Protein: CASSPYNSGRNTEAFF.

The rearrangement joins TRBV30 to TRBJ2-5, with 8 bases lining up with TRBD1. The CDR3 sequence is 15 residues long. Unmatched junction bases numbered 15, after V lost 8 bases and J lost 4 bases. Germline-derived CDR1 and CDR2 are GTSNPN and SVGIG (reference sequence). The CDR3 coding sequence is TGTGCCGGAAACCAGGGGGCTAGAACGGGAGAGACCCAGTACTTC. Residues: CAGNQGARTGETQYF.

The chain combines TRBV5-1 with TRBJ2-2, with 8 bases that match TRBD1. CDR1 is SGHRS, CDR2 YFSETQ, per germline. CDR3 length: 16 amino acids. The ends lost 0 bases at V and 7 bases at J; junction bases unmatched: 8. The CDR3 coding sequence is TGCGCCAGCAGCTTGGGGGCGACAGGGGTGCTCGGGGAGCTGTTTTTT. Its protein is CASSLGATGVLGELFF.

The chain employs TRBV6-1 and TRBJ1-6; D is undetermined. Germline V gene sequence: CDR1 MNHNS, CDR2 SASEGT. Trimming stripped 2 bases from V and 8 bases from J, with 13 bases between. This CDR3 is built from 15 residues. The CDR3: CASSEIWGSHSPLHF. The CDR3 DNA is TGTGCCAGCAGTGAAATATGGGGTTCCCATTCACCCCTCCACTTT.

This chain links TRBV18 with TRBJ2-7; the D is unclear. CDR3 size: 15 residues. CDR1 KGHSH and CDR2 LQKENI come from the germline V gene. The V gene lost 1 base and the J gene lost 0 bases, with 10 bases spanning the gap. CDR3 bases: TGTGCCAGCTCACCACTACCTTCAGGCTCCTACGAGCAGTACTTC. It encodes CASSPLPSGSYEQYF.

V usage is TRBV7-2 and J usage is TRBJ2-2; possible D gene TRBD1, 6 bases. Germline assignment: CDR1 SGHTA and CDR2 FQGNSA. V lost 6 bases and J lost 5, with 13 bases in between. This CDR3 has 14 amino acids. CDR3 protein: CASSEQQGTGELFF. The DNA of the CDR3 is TGTGCCAGCAGTGAACAACAGGGAACCGGGGAGCTGTTTTTT.

The V call is TRBV11-3, the J call TRBJ2-6; 11 bases line up with TRBD2. Trimming removed 5 bases from V and 1 base from J; junction bases left unmatched: 13. The CDR3 covers 20 residues. Germline CDR1 and CDR2: SGHNT and YENEEA. This CDR3 reads CASSAAGLAGGRSGANVLTF. For the CDR3, the DNA is TGTGCCAGCAGCGCCGCCGGTTTAGCGGGAGGGCGGTCTGGGGCCAACGTCCTGACTTTC. Together with reference TRBV11-3 and TRBJ2-6, the CDR3 gives the full variable domain: EAGVVQSPRYKIIEKKQPVAFWCNPISGHNTLYWYLQNLGQGPELLIRYENEEAVDDSQLPKDRFSAERLKGVDSTLKIQPAELGDSAVYLCASSAAGLAGGRSGANVLTFGAGSRLTVL.

V is TRBV7-9 and J is TRBJ2-2; 8 positions match TRBD2. V lost 5 bases and J lost 4; bases outside the gene matches: 6. CDR1 SEHNR and CDR2 FQNEAQ come from the germline V gene (reference sequence). CDR3 length: 15 amino acids. In DNA, the CDR3 is TGTGCCAGCAGCCCCAGCGGGAGAGCCACCGGGGAGCTGTTTTTT. This translates into CASSPSGRATGELFF.

CDR3 residues: CASSPKYPGQGNNEQFF. The CDR3 DNA follows: TGTGCCAGCAGCCCTAAATATCCGGGACAGGGGAACAATGAGCAGTTCTTC. The chain uses TRBV7-2 and TRBJ2-1; TRBD1 matches 10 bases. The ends lost 5 bases at V and 5 bases at J; junction bases unmatched: 12. The CDR3 extends over 17 amino acids. Germline V gives CDR1 SGHTA, CDR2 FQGNSA.

This clone was detected once. The rearrangement links TRBV2 to TRBJ2-7; D might be TRBD1 (6 bases). This CDR3 comprises 14 residues. Between the trimmed V and J ends, which lost 2 bases and 2 bases, there was a span of 10 bases. In germline, CDR1 is SNHLY, CDR2 FYNNEI. The DNA for the CDR3 is TGTGCCAGCAGTGAATGGACAGCAACCTACGAGCAGTACTTC. Protein: CASSEWTATYEQYF.

This chain uses TRBV29-1 with TRBJ1-6; 9 bases align to TRBD1. Germline V gene data show CDR1 as SQVTM and CDR2 as ANQGSEA. There are 14 residues in the CDR3. Trimming at V came to 7 bases and at J to 5 bases, leaving 6 bases not matched to a gene. In nucleotides, the CDR3 is TGCAGCGCCTCCGGGACAGGGAATAATTCACCCCTCCACTTT. Its protein is CSASGTGNNSPLHF.

This clone turned up a few times. The chain has TRBV7-2 and TRBJ1-1, with 9 bases fitting TRBD1. This CDR3 has 14 residues. Germline CDR1 and CDR2: SGHTA and FQGNSA. Trimming removed 4 bases from V and 4 bases from J; junction bases left unmatched: 4. The CDR3, as DNA: TGTGCCAGCAGCTGGGACAGGGTGAGCACTGAAGCTTTCTTT. It specifies CASSWDRVSTEAFF. Drawing the rest from reference TRBV7-2 and TRBJ1-1, the complete variable domain is GAGVSQSPSNKVTEKGKDVELRCDPISGHTALYWYRQSLGQGLEFLIYFQGNSAPDKSGLPSDRFSAERTGGSVSTLTIQRTQQEDSAVYLCASSWDRVSTEAFFGQGTRLTVV.